The TCR beta chain described here comes from a study of molecular identifiers for immune sequencing clone quantification. As to this clonotype: The junction and the germline gene differ at one end; a read error may be behind it.

Each CDR3 protein gets one entry after TCRdb re-called the PCR reads with MiXCR. The sample includes some 320,000 distinct CDR3 sequences, about a fifth of them seen just once. The germline V gene has CDR1 LGHNA and CDR2 YNFKEQ. CDR3 size: 15 residues. Preparation of naive CD8 libraries involved roughly 18,000 to 1,100,000 sorted cells and 10%, 30% or 50% RNA. This TCR was recovered from a human donor in good health. Some libraries in this study had Jurkat cell RNA spiked in. The V gene is TRBV4-2, the J gene TRBJ2-3, with D perhaps TRBD1 or TRBD2 (5 bases each). The material sequenced was naive CD8+ T cells from blood, with Jurkat cell RNA spiked in. The subset is: FACS-sorted CD8+CD4-CCR7+CD45RA+ naive T cells. CDR3 amino acids: CASCQGDASTDTQYF. The CDR3 nucleotides read TGTGCCAGCTGCCAAGGGGACGCTAGCACAGATACGCAGTATTTT.